Shown below are 21 T cell receptor beta chains from a single sample sequenced in a study of shared clonotypes between healthy human individuals (dated by TCRdb to 2018 to 2020). Libraries were built with the immunoSEQ multiplex PCR assay. The source is immuneACCESS, and TCRdb retained only in-frame sequences with V and J called. Part of the clones is not carried over; for the studies checked, unresolved V genes explain less than half of this, and the remainder is unexplained. The sample yields about 2.4 million clones; 85% to 95% were counted once. The ten biggest clones cover around 0.15% of the sample. Sample: naive CD4+ T cells sorted from blood. The cell subset or site label corresponds to: CD45RA+ positively selected. The receptor source for this set is a man younger than 30 in good health.

This chain uses TRBV19 with TRBJ2-2, with a possible D match to TRBD2 (6 bases). V was clipped by 5 bases and J by 1 base, with 11 bases between them. The CDR3 has 15 residues. CDR1 and CDR2 from the germline V gene are LNHDA and SQIVND (reference sequence). The CDR3 region has the DNA TGTGCCAGTAGTTCGGCGGGGAAGAACACCGGGGAGCTGTTTTTT. Protein: CASSSAGKNTGELFF.

This chain links TRBV18 with TRBJ2-7; D remains unclear. V lost 5 bases and J lost 4, with 6 bases in between. This CDR3 comprises 11 residues. CDR1 and CDR2 from the germline V gene are KGHSH and LQKENI. CDR3 in amino acids: CASSGAYEQYF. The CDR3 DNA sequence: TGTGCCAGCTCAGGAGCGTACGAGCAGTACTTC.

This chain connects TRBV25-1 to TRBJ2-7; 7 bases line up with TRBD1. Trimming cost V 10 bases and J 6 bases; bases outside gene matches: 12. The germline V gene encodes CDR1 MGHDK and CDR2 SYGVNS. This CDR3 is 13 amino acids long. For the CDR3, the DNA is TGTGCCACCGCCCGGACAGGTCGTGGCGAGCAGTACTTC. This gives the protein CATARTGRGEQYF.

This clone appeared a single time. The chain couples TRBV6-5 to TRBJ2-2; 10 bases are a match to TRBD1. The trim removed 11 bases at V and 6 bases at J, leaving 9 bases unmatched. There are 14 residues in the CDR3. CDR1 is MNHEY, CDR2 SVGAGI, per germline. The CDR3 spells CACSRDRGAGELFF. The CDR3, as DNA: TGTGCCTGCTCCCGGGACAGGGGTGCCGGGGAGCTGTTTTTT.

The chain couples TRBV9 to TRBJ1-2; D perhaps matches TRBD1 (5 bases). Germline assignment: CDR1 SGDLS and CDR2 YYNGEE. This CDR3 spans 17 amino acids. With 0 bases removed from V and 2 bases from J, the gap between germline ends came to 17 bases. The CDR3 loop is CASSVGLPGTANYGYTF. CDR3 DNA: TGTGCCAGCAGCGTAGGCCTTCCCGGGACGGCGAACTATGGCTACACCTTC.

The chain couples TRBV18 to TRBJ1-5; 10 bases line up with TRBD1. The CDR3 has 15 amino acids. V shed 4 bases, J shed 5 bases, and the junction held 5 bases outside the gene matches. The germline CDR1 and CDR2 sequences are KGHSH and LQKENI. The CDR3 protein is CASSQGQGEYQPQHF. In nucleotides, the CDR3 is TGTGCCAGCTCACAAGGACAGGGGGAGTATCAGCCCCAGCATTTT.

As regards this clone: This specimen includes other DNA sequences encoding the same CDR3. The chain carries TRBV30 and TRBJ1-2, with a tentative D call TRBD1 (6 bases). CDR1 is GTSNPN, CDR2 SVGIG, per germline (reference sequence). CDR3 size: 13 residues. The V gene lost 0 bases and the J gene lost 4 bases, with 9 bases spanning the gap. The chain's CDR3 is CAWSVGGVYGYTF. The CDR3 bases are TGTGCCTGGAGTGTAGGGGGTGTCTATGGCTACACCTTC.

This chain uses TRBV27 with TRBJ2-1; TRBD2 aligns across 11 bases. Per the germline V gene, CDR1 is MNHEY and CDR2 is SMNVEV (reference sequence). This CDR3 is built from 15 residues. V shed 4 bases and J 6 bases; nucleotides not matched to a gene: 5. The CDR3 protein is CASSSGLAVFNEQFF. CDR3 DNA sequence: TGTGCCAGCAGTTCGGGACTAGCGGTTTTCAATGAGCAGTTCTTC.

The V and J genes are TRBV5-6 and TRBJ2-4; D is ambiguous. The V end was cut by 0 bases, the J end by 9 bases, with 7 bases between. The CDR3 covers 12 residues. Germline CDR1 reads SGHDT; CDR2 reads YYEEEE. The CDR3: CASSLGPGIQYF. In DNA, the CDR3 is TGTGCCAGCAGCTTGGGCCCGGGCATTCAGTACTTC.

This sequence joins TRBV7-6 and TRBJ1-2; maybe TRBD1 (5 bases). From germline, CDR1 is SGHVS and CDR2 FNYEAQ. The CDR3 covers 17 residues. Trimming shortened V by 3 bases and J by 0 bases, and 17 bases separated the two germline ends. This CDR3 reads CASSFGQGTFSNYGYTF. CDR3 coding DNA: TGTGCCAGCAGCTTCGGTCAGGGAACATTCTCTAACTATGGCTACACCTTC.

CDR3 nucleotide sequence: TGTGCCATCAGTGAGTCGGCTAGCGGGGGCTCGGGTCCCGGGGAGCTGTTTTTT. Amino acids: CAISESASGGSGPGELFF. The chain joins TRBV10-3 to TRBJ2-2; TRBD2 agrees at 10 bases. J was trimmed by 6 bases and V by 0 bases; bases with no gene match: 10. Germline-derived CDR1 and CDR2 are ENHRY and SYGVKD. The CDR3 totals 18 residues.

About this clone: The same CDR3 is also encoded by other DNA sequences in this sample. The gene calls are TRBV5-4 and TRBJ2-7; 8 bases map to TRBD1. Germline CDR1 is SGHNT and CDR2 is YYREEE (reference sequence). This CDR3 is built from 14 residues. Germline trimming cut 0 bases from V and 4 bases from J; bases unmatched to any gene: 3. The CDR3, as DNA: TGTGCCAGCAGCTTGGGTCAGGGGGCATACGAGCAGTACTTC. This gives the protein CASSLGQGAYEQYF. The full variable domain, rest sourced from reference TRBV5-4 and TRBJ2-7, is ETGVTQSPTHLIKTRGQQVTLRCSSQSGHNTVSWYQQALGQGPQFIFQYYREEENGRGNFPPRFSGLQFPNYSSELNVNALELDDSALYLCASSLGQGAYEQYFGPGTRLTVT.

V is TRBV7-9 and J is TRBJ2-5; D is uncertain. CDR1 and CDR2 from the germline V gene are SEHNR and FQNEAQ (reference sequence). With 2 bases removed from V and 2 bases from J, the gap between germline ends came to 9 bases. The CDR3 totals 14 residues. CDR3 in amino acids: CASSLKVSQETQYF. As DNA, the CDR3 is TGTGCCAGCAGCTTAAAGGTGTCGCAAGAGACCCAGTACTTC.

The rearrangement joins TRBV14 to TRBJ2-2; TRBD2 might be the D (6 bases). The germline gives CDR1 SGHDN, CDR2 FVKESK. The V end lost 0 bases, the J end lost 7 bases, and 18 bases lay between the germline ends. The CDR3 is made up of 17 amino acids. The CDR3 nucleotides read TGTGCCAGCAGCCAAGATAGAGGGACTCTTGCAAACGGGGAGCTGTTTTTT. This translates into CASSQDRGTLANGELFF.

This clone has only one observation. CDR3 residues: CASSLILAGYYEQYF. For the CDR3, the DNA is TGTGCCAGCAGCTTAATACTAGCGGGGTACTACGAGCAGTACTTC. The chain combines TRBV5-5 with TRBJ2-7; 10 positions match TRBD2. This CDR3 is built from 15 residues. The V gene end was trimmed by 2 bases and the J gene end by 3 bases; junction bases not matched to a gene: 5. Germline V lookup: CDR1 SGHKS, CDR2 YYEKEE (reference sequence).

The chain employs TRBV28 and TRBJ1-5; D ambiguous. Trimming stripped 2 bases from V and 1 base from J, with 12 bases between. This CDR3 region has 16 residues. Germline-derived CDR1 and CDR2 are MDHEN and SYDVKM. The CDR3 loop is CASSLGGIISNQPQHF. DNA of the CDR3: TGTGCCAGCAGTTTAGGAGGAATAATAAGCAATCAGCCCCAGCATTTT.

The chain combines TRBV9 with TRBJ1-1; TRBD1 is a possible D gene (5 bases). Germline assignment: CDR1 SGDLS and CDR2 YYNGEE. The V end lost 0 bases, the J end lost 2 bases, and 20 bases lay between the germline ends. There are 18 residues in the CDR3. CDR3 DNA: TGTGCCAGCAGCGTAGCAGGTCCTTTCGGGGGAGGAAACACTGAAGCTTTCTTT. Its protein product is CASSVAGPFGGGNTEAFF.

The chain employs TRBV11-3 and TRBJ2-3; TRBD2 might be the D (6 bases). The CDR3 spans 16 residues. Germline values: CDR1 SGHNT, CDR2 YENEEA. Trimming removed 5 bases from V and 2 bases from J, with 17 bases in between. The CDR3 sequence is CASSPTWGEHTDTQYF. The CDR3 coding sequence is TGTGCCAGCAGCCCCACCTGGGGGGAGCACACAGATACGCAGTATTTT.

CDR3 nucleotides: TGTGCCAGCAGTTTATGGACAGGAAGCCTTGGAGAAAAACTGTTTTTT. Its protein product is CASSLWTGSLGEKLFF. V and J are TRBV27 and TRBJ1-4, with 7 nucleotides matching TRBD1. Per the germline V gene, CDR1 is MNHEY and CDR2 is SMNVEV (reference sequence). The CDR3 totals 16 residues. Trimming cost V 1 base and J 8 bases; bases outside gene matches: 10.

The chain joins TRBV27 to TRBJ1-2; 9 bases are a match to TRBD1. The CDR3 extends over 14 amino acids. CDR1 and CDR2 from the germline V gene are MNHEY and SMNVEV (reference sequence). The J segment lost 4 bases and the V segment lost 8 bases, leaving 8 bases of the junction unmatched. DNA of the CDR3: TGTGCCAGCGGTGGACAGGGGATTTCCTATGGCTACACCTTC. This codes for CASGGQGISYGYTF.

The J gene is TRBJ2-5, the V gene TRBV5-1, with TRBD2 matching over 12 bases. The V gene end was trimmed by 3 bases and the J gene end by 2 bases; junction bases not matched to a gene: 8. CDR1 and CDR2 from the germline V gene are SGHRS and YFSETQ. The CDR3 totals 17 residues. The CDR3 spells CASSYPTSGSRQETQYF. The CDR3 nucleotides read TGCGCCAGCAGCTACCCGACTAGCGGGAGTCGACAAGAGACCCAGTACTTC.